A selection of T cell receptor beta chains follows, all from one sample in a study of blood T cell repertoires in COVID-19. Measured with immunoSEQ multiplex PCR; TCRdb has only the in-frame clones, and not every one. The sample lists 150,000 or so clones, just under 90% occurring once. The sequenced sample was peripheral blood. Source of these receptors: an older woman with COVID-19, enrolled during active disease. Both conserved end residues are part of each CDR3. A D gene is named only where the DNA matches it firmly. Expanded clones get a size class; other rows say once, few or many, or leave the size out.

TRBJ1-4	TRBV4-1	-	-	TGCGCCAGCAGCGTCTCGGGACACCCCGCAACTAATGAAAAACTGTTTTTT	CASSVSGHPATNEKLFF
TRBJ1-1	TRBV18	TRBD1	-	TGTGCCAGCTCACAACTCCGAGGACAGGGGGCTGGGATGAACACTGAAGCTTTCTTT	CASSQLRGQGAGMNTEAFF
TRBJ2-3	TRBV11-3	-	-	TGTGCCAGCAGCTTAGGACAGGAGCCCAGCACAGATACGCAGTATTTT	CASSLGQEPSTDTQYF
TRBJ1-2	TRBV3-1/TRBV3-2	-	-	TGTGCCAGCAGCCAACGGGTAAACTATGGCTACACCTTC	CASSQRVNYGYTF
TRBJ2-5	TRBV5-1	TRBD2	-	TGCGCCAGCAGCGAACTAGCGGGGGGGGCCGGGGAGACCCAGTACTTC	CASSELAGGAGETQYF
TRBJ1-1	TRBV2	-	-	TGTGCCAGCAGGGGGGGATGGACTGAAGCTTTCTTT	CASRGGWTEAFF
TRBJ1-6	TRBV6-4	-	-	TGTGCCAGCAGAGAGAGCGGGAATTCACCCCTCCACTTT	CASRESGNSPLHF
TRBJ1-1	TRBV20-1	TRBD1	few	TGCAGTGCCGCAGGGACAGTTGAAGCTTTCTTT	CSAAGTVEAFF
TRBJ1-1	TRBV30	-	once	TGTGCCTGGGCTATAGACACTGAAGCTTTCTTT	CAWAIDTEAFF
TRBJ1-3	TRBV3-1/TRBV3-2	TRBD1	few	TGTGCCAGCAGCCAGGGACAGTCGGGAAACACCATATATTTT	CASSQGQSGNTIYF
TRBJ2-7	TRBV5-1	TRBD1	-	TGCGCCAGCAGCTTGGGAACAGGGGGAAAGTACGAGCAGTACTTC	CASSLGTGGKYEQYF
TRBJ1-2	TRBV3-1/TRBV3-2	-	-	TGTGCCAGCAGCCGAGGGATGGGGGGTTTCTATGGCTACACCTTC	CASSRGMGGFYGYTF
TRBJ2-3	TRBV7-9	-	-	TGTGCCAGCAGCTTAGGAGTGGCAGGGGGCACAGATACGCAGTATTTT	CASSLGVAGGTDTQYF
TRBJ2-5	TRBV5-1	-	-	TGCGCCAGCAGCTTATACAGGGATGAAGAGACCCAGTACTTC	CASSLYRDEETQYF
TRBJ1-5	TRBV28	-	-	TGTGCCAGCCGCGCGGGGGGAAGCAATCAGCCCCAGCATTTT	CASRAGGSNQPQHF
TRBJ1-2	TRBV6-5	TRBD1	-	TGTGCCAGCAGTTACGACAGGGTAGGCTACACCTTC	CASSYDRVGYTF
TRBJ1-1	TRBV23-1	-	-	TGCGCCAGCAGTCAATCAGTATCAGAAGTGGAGGAAGCTTTCTTT	CASSQSVSEVEEAFF